Listed below are T cell receptor beta chains from one sample, sequenced in a study of cytomegalovirus exposure and HLA in healthy donors. Sequencing used immunoSEQ multiplex PCR; TCRdb keeps in-frame clones, though not all of them. The sample lists about 250,000 clones; roughly 84% were seen once. Material for sequencing was PBMCs. These receptors were taken from a man aged 18 to 35 in good health and CMV-seropositive. The conserved cysteine and the conserved F or W are not part of the CDR3 here. Clone size appears in some rows only: once, few, many, or a class for an expanded clone.

V	size	CDR3
TRBV30	.	AWSVPGAEGNTIY
TRBV9	.	ASSVSGTGSGNTIY
TRBV5-1	.	ASSLDTGAFYGYT
TRBV6-4	.	ASSGLAGGTIEQF
TRBV4-1	once	ASSHGLAGLTGELF
TRBV5-1	.	ASSYNRDGVREGYT
TRBV5-1	.	ASSLSQISGGYT
TRBV29-1	.	SVDEGFTYNEQF
TRBV7-2	.	ASGRRTLNTGELF
TRBV7-9	.	ASSPSDREIYGYT
TRBV6-1	.	ASSTSYYEQY
TRBV19	.	ASSPTGTSGPPGELF
TRBV13	.	ASSSGQPHQPQH
TRBV5-6	.	ASSLAGQGSDNEQF
TRBV6-5	.	ASNGQSNQPQH
TRBV6-1	few	ASSQGWTEAF
TRBV7-2	.	ASTRDRGIITEAF
TRBV15	.	ATSPGTVSNQPQH
TRBV5-4	.	ASSDDRNYGYT
TRBV9	.	ASSPRGGAGEETQY
TRBV5-1	.	ASSLVGTGGVNYGYT
TRBV5-8	.	ASSLGEDRGYYEQY
TRBV16	.	ASSQGGRSSYEQY
TRBV5-1	.	ASSLAGKRESEQF
TRBV6-5	few	ASSTGGAGSAF
TRBV27	.	ASSSGLRQGIQY